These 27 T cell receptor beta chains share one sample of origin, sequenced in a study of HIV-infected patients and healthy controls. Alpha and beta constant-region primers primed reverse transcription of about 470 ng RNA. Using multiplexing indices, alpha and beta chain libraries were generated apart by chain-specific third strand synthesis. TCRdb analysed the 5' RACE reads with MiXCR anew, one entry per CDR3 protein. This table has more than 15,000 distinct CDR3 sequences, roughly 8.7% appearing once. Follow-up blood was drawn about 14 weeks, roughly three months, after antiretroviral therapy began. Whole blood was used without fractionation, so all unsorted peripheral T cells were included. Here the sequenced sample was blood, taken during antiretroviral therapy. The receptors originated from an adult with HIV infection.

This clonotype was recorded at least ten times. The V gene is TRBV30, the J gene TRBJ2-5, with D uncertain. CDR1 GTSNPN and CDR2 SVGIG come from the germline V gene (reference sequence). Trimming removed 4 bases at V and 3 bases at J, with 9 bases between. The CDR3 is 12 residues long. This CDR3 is CAWTHSEETQYF. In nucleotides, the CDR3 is TGTGCCTGGACCCATTCAGAAGAGACCCAGTACTTC.

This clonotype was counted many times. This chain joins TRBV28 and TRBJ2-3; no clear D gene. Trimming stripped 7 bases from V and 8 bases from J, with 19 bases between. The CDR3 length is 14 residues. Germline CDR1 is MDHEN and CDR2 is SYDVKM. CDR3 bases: TGTGCCAGCAAACGGTTCTTGGCCGGTGGTACGCAGTATTTT. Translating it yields CASKRFLAGGTQYF.

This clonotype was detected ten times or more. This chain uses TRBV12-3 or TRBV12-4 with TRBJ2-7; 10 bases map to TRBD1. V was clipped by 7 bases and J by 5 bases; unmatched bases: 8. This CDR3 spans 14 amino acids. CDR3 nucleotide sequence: TGTGCCAGCACCGAGCGGACAGGGGGTGACGAGCAGTACTTC. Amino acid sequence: CASTERTGGDEQYF.

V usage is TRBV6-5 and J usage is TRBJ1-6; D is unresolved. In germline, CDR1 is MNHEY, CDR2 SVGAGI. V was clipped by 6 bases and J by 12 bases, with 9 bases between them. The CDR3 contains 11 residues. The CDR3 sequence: CASRLEGPLHF. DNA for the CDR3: TGTGCCAGCAGGCTGGAGGGACCCCTCCACTTT.

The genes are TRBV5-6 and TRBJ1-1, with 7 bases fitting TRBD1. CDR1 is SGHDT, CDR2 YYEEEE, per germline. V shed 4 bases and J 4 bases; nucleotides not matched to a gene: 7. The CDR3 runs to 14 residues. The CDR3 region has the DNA TGTGCCAGCAGCCAGGGGGGAGCAGGCACTGAAGCTTTCTTT. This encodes CASSQGGAGTEAFF.

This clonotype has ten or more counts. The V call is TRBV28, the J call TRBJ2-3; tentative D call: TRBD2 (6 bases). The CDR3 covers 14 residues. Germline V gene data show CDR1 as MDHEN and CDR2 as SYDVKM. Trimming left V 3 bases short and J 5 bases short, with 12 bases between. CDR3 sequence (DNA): TGTGCCAGCAGTTTGGAGGGAGCGGGAGATACGCAGTATTTT. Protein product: CASSLEGAGDTQYF. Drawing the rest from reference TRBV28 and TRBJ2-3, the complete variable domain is DVKVTQSSRYLVKRTGEKVFLECVQDMDHENMFWYRQDPGLGLRLIYFSYDVKMKEKGDIPEGYSVSREKKERFSLILESASTNQTSMYLCASSLEGAGDTQYFGPGTRLTVL.

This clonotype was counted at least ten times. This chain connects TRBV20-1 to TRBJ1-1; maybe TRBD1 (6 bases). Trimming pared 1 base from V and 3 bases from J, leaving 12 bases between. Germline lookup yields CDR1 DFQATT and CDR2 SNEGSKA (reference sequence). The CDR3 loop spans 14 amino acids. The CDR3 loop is CSARAQGRHTEAFF. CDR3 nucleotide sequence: TGCAGTGCTAGAGCCCAGGGGCGACACACTGAAGCTTTCTTT.

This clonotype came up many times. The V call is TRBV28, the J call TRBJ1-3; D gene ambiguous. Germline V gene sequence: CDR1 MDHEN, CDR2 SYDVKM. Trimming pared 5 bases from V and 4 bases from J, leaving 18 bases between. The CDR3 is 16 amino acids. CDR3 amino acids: CASSPPPVGEGNTIYF. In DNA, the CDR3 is TGTGCCAGCAGTCCCCCGCCCGTCGGCGAAGGAAACACCATATATTTT.

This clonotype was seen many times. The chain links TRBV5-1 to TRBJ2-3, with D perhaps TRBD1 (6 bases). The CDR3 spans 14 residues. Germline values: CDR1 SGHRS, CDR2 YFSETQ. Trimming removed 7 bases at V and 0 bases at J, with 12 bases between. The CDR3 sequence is CASYPGQSTDTQYF. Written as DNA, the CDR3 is TGCGCCAGCTATCCCGGACAGAGCACAGATACGCAGTATTTT.

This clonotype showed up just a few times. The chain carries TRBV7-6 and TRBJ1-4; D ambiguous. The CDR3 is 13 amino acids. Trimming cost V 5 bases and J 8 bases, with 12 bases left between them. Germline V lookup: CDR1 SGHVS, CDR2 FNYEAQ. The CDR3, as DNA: TGTGCCAGCAGCCAAGCCGTCCGCGAAAAACTGTTTTTT. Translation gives CASSQAVREKLFF. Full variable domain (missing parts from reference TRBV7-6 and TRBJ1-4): GAGVSQSPRYKVTKRGQDVALRCDPISGHVSLYWYRQALGQGPEFLTYFNYEAQQDKSGLPNDRFSAERPEGSISTLTIQRTEQRDSAMYRCASSQAVREKLFFGSGTQLSVL.

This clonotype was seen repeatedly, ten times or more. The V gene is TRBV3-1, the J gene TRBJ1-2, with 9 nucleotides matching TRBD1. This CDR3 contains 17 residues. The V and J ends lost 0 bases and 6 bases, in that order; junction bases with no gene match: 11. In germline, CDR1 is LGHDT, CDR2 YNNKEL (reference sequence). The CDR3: CASSQEAPPTGGDGYTF. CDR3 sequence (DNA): TGTGCCAGCAGCCAAGAGGCCCCCCCCACAGGGGGCGATGGCTACACCTTC. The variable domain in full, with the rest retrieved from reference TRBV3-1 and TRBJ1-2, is DTAVSQTPKYLVTQMGNDKSIKCEQNLGHDTMYWYKQDSKKFLKIMFSYNNKELIINETVPNRFSPKSPDKAHLNLHINSLELGDSAVYFCASSQEAPPTGGDGYTFGSGTRLTVV.

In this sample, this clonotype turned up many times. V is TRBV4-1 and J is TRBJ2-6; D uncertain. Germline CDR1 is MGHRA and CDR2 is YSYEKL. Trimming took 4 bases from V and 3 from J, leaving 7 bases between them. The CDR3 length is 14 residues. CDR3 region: CASSPLNGANVLTF. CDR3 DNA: TGCGCCAGCAGCCCCCTAAATGGGGCCAACGTCCTGACTTTC.

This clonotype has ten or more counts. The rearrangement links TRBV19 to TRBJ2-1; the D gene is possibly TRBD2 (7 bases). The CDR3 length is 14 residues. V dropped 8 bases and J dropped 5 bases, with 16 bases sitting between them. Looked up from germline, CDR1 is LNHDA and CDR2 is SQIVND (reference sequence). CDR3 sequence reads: CASRWGGTNNEQFF. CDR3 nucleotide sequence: TGTGCCAGTCGGTGGGGGGGCACGAACAATGAGCAGTTCTTC.

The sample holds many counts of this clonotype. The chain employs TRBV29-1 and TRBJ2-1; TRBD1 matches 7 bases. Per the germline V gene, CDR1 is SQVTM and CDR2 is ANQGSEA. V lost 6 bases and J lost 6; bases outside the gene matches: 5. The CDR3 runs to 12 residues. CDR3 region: CSVEDRSNEQFF. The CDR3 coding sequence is TGCAGCGTCGAGGACAGGAGCAATGAGCAGTTCTTC.

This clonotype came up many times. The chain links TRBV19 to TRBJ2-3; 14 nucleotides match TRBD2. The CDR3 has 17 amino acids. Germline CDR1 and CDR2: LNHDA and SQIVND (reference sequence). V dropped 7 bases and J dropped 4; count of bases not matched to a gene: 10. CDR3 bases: TGTGCCAGTACGGTGACTAGCGGGGGGGCCTTGGCAGATACGCAGTATTTT. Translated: CASTVTSGGALADTQYF. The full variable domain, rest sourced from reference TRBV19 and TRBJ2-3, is DGGITQSPKYLFRKEGQNVTLSCEQNLNHDAMYWYRQDPGQGLRLIYYSQIVNDFQKGDIAEGYSVSREKKESFPLTVTSAQKNPTAFYLCASTVTSGGALADTQYFGPGTRLTVL.

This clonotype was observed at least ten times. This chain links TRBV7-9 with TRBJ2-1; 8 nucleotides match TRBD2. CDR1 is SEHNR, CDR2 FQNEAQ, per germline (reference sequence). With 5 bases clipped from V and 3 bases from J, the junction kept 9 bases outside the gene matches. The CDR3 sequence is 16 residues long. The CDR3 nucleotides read TGTGCCAGCAGCCCCCCACTAGCGGCTTACTACAATGAGCAGTTCTTC. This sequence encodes CASSPPLAAYYNEQFF.

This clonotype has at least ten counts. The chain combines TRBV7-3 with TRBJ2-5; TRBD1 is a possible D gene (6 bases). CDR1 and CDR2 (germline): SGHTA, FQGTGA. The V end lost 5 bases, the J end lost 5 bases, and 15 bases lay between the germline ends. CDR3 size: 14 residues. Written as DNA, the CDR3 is TGTGCCAGCAGCCCGATGGGGGACACGGAGACCCAGTACTTC. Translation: CASSPMGDTETQYF.

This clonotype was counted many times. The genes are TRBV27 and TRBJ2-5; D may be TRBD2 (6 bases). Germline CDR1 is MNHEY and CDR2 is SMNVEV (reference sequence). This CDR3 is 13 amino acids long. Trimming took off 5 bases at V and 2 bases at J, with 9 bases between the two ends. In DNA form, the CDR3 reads TGTGCCAGCAGTAGTCTAGCGCAAGAGACCCAGTACTTC. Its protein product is CASSSLAQETQYF.

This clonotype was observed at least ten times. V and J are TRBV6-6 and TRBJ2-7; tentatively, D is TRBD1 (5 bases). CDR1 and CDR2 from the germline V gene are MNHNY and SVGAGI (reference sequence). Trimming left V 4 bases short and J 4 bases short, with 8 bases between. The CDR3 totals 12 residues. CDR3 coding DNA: TGTGCCAGCAGTTCCGACAGTTACGAGCAGTACTTC. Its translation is CASSSDSYEQYF.

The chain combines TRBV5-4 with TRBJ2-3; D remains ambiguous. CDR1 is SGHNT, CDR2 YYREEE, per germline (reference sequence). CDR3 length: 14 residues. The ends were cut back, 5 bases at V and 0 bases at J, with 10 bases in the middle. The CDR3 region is CASSSVASTDTQYF. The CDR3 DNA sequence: TGTGCCAGCAGTTCGGTAGCTAGCACAGATACGCAGTATTTT.

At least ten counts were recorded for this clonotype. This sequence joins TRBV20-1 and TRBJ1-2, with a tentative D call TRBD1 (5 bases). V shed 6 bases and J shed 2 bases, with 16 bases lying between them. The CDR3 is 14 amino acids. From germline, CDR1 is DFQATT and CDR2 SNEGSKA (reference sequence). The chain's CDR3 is CSAPRDVGNYGYTF. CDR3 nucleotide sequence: TGCAGTGCCCCTAGGGACGTAGGAAACTATGGCTACACCTTC.

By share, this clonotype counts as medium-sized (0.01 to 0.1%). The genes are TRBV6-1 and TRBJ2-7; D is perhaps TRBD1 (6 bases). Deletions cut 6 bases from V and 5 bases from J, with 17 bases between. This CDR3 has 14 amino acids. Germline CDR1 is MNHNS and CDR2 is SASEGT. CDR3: CASRDSGMEDEQYF. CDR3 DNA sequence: TGTGCCAGCAGGGACAGCGGTATGGAGGACGAGCAGTACTTC.

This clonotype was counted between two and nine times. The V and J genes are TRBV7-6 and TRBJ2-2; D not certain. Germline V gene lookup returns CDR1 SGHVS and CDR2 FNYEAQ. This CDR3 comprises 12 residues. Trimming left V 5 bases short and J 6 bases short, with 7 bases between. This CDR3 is CASSPDPGELFF. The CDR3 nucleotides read TGTGCCAGCAGCCCGGATCCCGGGGAGCTGTTTTTT.

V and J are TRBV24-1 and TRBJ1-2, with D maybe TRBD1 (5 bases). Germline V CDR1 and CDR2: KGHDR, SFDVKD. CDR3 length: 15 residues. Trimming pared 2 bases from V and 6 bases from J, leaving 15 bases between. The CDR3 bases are TGTGCCACCAGTGATTCCGTCCGGGGCTGGGATGGCTACACCTTC. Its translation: CATSDSVRGWDGYTF.

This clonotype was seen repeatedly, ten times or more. The CDR3 DNA follows: TGTGCCAGCAGCTTGGCTGCCAATGAGCAGTTCTTC. Its translation: CASSLAANEQFF. The chain links TRBV5-6 to TRBJ2-1, with no clear D. CDR1 is SGHDT and CDR2 is YYEEEE in the germline V gene. This CDR3 contains 12 residues. Trimming removed 0 bases from V and 6 bases from J, with 4 bases in between.

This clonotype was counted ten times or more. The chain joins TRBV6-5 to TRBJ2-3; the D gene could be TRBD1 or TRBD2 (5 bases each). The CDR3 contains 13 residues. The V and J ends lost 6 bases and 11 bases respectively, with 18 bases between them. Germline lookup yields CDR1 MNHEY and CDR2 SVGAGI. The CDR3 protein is CASSLTGTPWQYF. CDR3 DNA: TGTGCCAGCAGCCTAACCGGGACCCCCTGGCAGTATTTT.

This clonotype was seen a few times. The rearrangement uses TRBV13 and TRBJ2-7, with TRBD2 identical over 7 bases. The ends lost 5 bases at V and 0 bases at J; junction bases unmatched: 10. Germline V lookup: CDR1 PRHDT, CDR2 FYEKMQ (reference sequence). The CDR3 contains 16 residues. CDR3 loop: CASSQISGPSSYEQYF. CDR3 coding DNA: TGTGCCAGCAGCCAAATTAGCGGGCCGAGCTCCTACGAGCAGTACTTC.